Below are 21 T cell receptor beta chains sequenced from a single sample in a study of T-cell memory formation after mild COVID-19. TCRdb re-called the 5' RACE reads through MiXCR, storing one row per CDR3 protein. The sample holds fewer than 250,000 distinct CDR3 sequences; 10% to 13% are singletons and the top ten take approximately 3%. Sequenced sample: PBMCs or a T cell subset sorted from them (not recorded which). These TCRs come from a man aged 18 to 30 who had mild COVID-19 (a few samples of this study predate the infection). Cell type and time point are not known.

A few counts support this clonotype. This rearrangement joins TRBV7-3 to TRBJ2-1; 10 nucleotides match TRBD2. This CDR3 is built from 17 residues. Losses at the gene ends were 1 base for V and 3 bases for J; bases not matched to a gene: 6. The V gene's germline CDR1 is SGHTA and CDR2 FQGTGA. CDR3 sequence reads: CASSLSPIAGGYNEQFF. As DNA, the CDR3 is TGTGCCAGCAGCTTAAGCCCCATAGCGGGGGGCTACAATGAGCAGTTCTTC.

This clonotype appeared many times. The chain is built from TRBV20-1 and TRBJ2-7, with 10 bases lining up with TRBD1. The CDR3 covers 14 residues. CDR1 DFQATT and CDR2 SNEGSKA come from the germline V gene (reference sequence). V trimming: 8 bases; J trimming: 2 bases; junction bases outside the gene matches: 9. The CDR3 region has the DNA TGCAGTTCTCAAGCGGGACAGGGGACCTACGAGCAGTACTTC. As protein: CSSQAGQGTYEQYF.

The table lists this clonotype with a few counts. The chain's CDR3 is CASSYSRGSAYTGELFF. CDR3 bases: TGTGCCAGCAGTTACAGTCGAGGTAGCGCTTACACCGGGGAGCTGTTTTTT. The genes are TRBV6-6 and TRBJ2-2, with a tentative D call TRBD2 (5 bases). Germline CDR1 and CDR2: MNHNY and SVGAGI (reference sequence). Trimming shortened V by 2 bases and J by 3 bases, and 16 bases separated the two germline ends. The CDR3 consists of 17 residues.

This clonotype was recorded at least ten times. V gene TRBV6-6 combines with J gene TRBJ2-5; 9 positions match TRBD2. Losses at the gene ends were 6 bases for V and 1 base for J; bases not matched to a gene: 6. This CDR3 spans 15 amino acids. Germline V gives CDR1 MNHNY, CDR2 SVGAGI (reference sequence). CDR3 loop: CASRDSGGPQETQYF. The CDR3 DNA is TGTGCCAGCAGGGATAGCGGGGGACCCCAAGAGACCCAGTACTTC.

The chain links TRBV6-6 to TRBJ2-7; tentatively, D is TRBD1 (6 bases). Trimming left V 7 bases short and J 3 bases short, with 10 bases between. CDR3 length: 12 residues. Germline lookup yields CDR1 MNHNY and CDR2 SVGAGI (reference sequence). The CDR3 bases are TGTGCCAGCAATTTACAGGGCTACGAGCAGTACTTC. It translates to CASNLQGYEQYF.

This clonotype was recorded a few times. J is TRBJ2-2 and V is TRBV20-1; 8 positions match TRBD1. Germline V gene lookup returns CDR1 DFQATT and CDR2 SNEGSKA (reference sequence). The V segment lost 6 bases and the J segment 4 bases; nucleotides outside the gene matches: 7. CDR3 length: 14 amino acids. The CDR3 nucleotides read TGCAGTGCGGCAAACACAGGGGGCACCGGGGAGCTGTTTTTT. Residues: CSAANTGGTGELFF.

DNA for the CDR3: TGCAGTGCTGGCCGGGGCCCCTATTCACCCCTCCACTTT. Its protein is CSAGRGPYSPLHF. The rearrangement links TRBV20-1 to TRBJ1-6, with D perhaps TRBD1 (5 bases). This CDR3 has 13 amino acids. The V gene's germline CDR1 is DFQATT and CDR2 SNEGSKA (reference sequence). V lost 5 bases and J 8 bases, leaving 13 bases between the germline ends.

V and J are TRBV7-2 and TRBJ2-3; 7 bases align to TRBD2. In germline, CDR1 is SGHTA, CDR2 FQGNSA. The V and J ends lost 2 bases and 8 bases, in that order; junction bases with no gene match: 13. The CDR3 is 16 residues long. This CDR3 is CASSLSVWGGSGTQYF. The DNA of the CDR3 is TGTGCCAGCAGCTTATCGGTTTGGGGGGGATCCGGTACGCAGTATTTT.

The J gene is TRBJ2-7, the V gene TRBV24-1; D unclear. Trimming removed 8 bases from V and 4 bases from J, with 5 bases in between. CDR1 and CDR2 from the germline V gene are KGHDR and SFDVKD. This CDR3 contains 10 residues. The CDR3 here is CATTRYEQYV. The CDR3, as DNA: TGTGCCACCACCCGTTACGAGCAGTACGTC.

The J gene is TRBJ1-2, the V gene TRBV7-9, with 11 bases lining up with TRBD1. There are 15 residues in the CDR3. The germline V gene encodes CDR1 SEHNR and CDR2 FQNEAQ (reference sequence). Losses at the gene ends were 5 bases for V and 2 bases for J; bases not matched to a gene: 4. Here the CDR3 reads CASSGRDRGNYGYTF. CDR3 in DNA: TGTGCCAGCAGCGGTCGGGACAGGGGGAACTATGGCTACACCTTC. The variable domain in full, with the rest retrieved from reference TRBV7-9 and TRBJ1-2, is DTGVSQNPRHKITKRGQNVTFRCDPISEHNRLYWYRQTLGQGPEFLTYFQNEAQLEKSRLLSDRFSAERPKGSFSTLEIQRTEQGDSAMYLCASSGRDRGNYGYTFGSGTRLTVV.

V is TRBV24-1 and J is TRBJ2-2; 10 bases map to TRBD2. The CDR3 extends over 17 amino acids. Germline V CDR1 and CDR2: KGHDR, SFDVKD. The V and J ends lost 9 bases and 1 base, in that order; junction bases with no gene match: 10. The DNA of the CDR3 is TGTGCCACCCAAGGCCTAGCGGGGGCCAGGAACACCGGGGAGCTGTTTTTT. Translated: CATQGLAGARNTGELFF.

V usage is TRBV6-6 and J usage is TRBJ2-7; no firm D call. Trimming stripped 6 bases from V and 2 bases from J, with 8 bases between. The germline CDR1 and CDR2 sequences are MNHNY and SVGAGI (reference sequence). The CDR3 loop spans 12 amino acids. CDR3 in DNA: TGTGCCAGCAGGATACAAGCCTACGAGCAGTACTTC. The encoded protein is CASRIQAYEQYF.

This rearrangement joins TRBV28 to TRBJ2-1; the match to TRBD1 covers 7 bases. Germline CDR1 and CDR2: MDHEN and SYDVKM. The CDR3 has 14 amino acids. V shed 4 bases, J shed 9 bases, and the junction held 9 bases outside the gene matches. CDR3 sequence: CASSWGRGRVEQFF. For the CDR3, the DNA is TGTGCCAGCAGTTGGGGTAGGGGGCGGGTTGAGCAGTTCTTC.

This clonotype has just a few counts. This sequence joins TRBV6-5 and TRBJ2-3; TRBD1 matches at 8 bases. After removal of 6 bases from V and 5 bases from J, the junction contained 7 bases not matched to a gene. Germline V CDR1 and CDR2: MNHEY, SVGAGI. The CDR3 contains 14 residues. CDR3 nucleotides: TGTGCCAGCAGCCAGGGGGCTGGTAGAGATACGCAGTATTTT. This gives the protein CASSQGAGRDTQYF.

The CDR3 nucleotides are TGTGCCAGCAGCCCCCGTGGATGGCAGGCATATGGCTACACCTTC. Translated, it gives CASSPRGWQAYGYTF. J is TRBJ1-2 and V is TRBV7-2; D is unclear. There are 15 residues in the CDR3. Trimming removed 5 bases from V and 5 bases from J, with 18 bases in between. From germline, CDR1 is SGHTA and CDR2 FQGNSA.

The chain employs TRBV7-2 and TRBJ1-1, with D possibly being TRBD1 (5 bases). The germline V and J ends were trimmed by 2 bases and 1 base, with 14 bases remaining between them. This CDR3 spans 16 amino acids. The germline CDR1 and CDR2 sequences are SGHTA and FQGNSA. The DNA for the CDR3 is TGTGCCAGCAGCTTAATACATGCGGGGACGAACACTGAAGCTTTCTTT. Its translation is CASSLIHAGTNTEAFF. Full variable domain (remainder filled in from reference TRBV7-2 and TRBJ1-1): GAGVSQSPSNKVTEKGKDVELRCDPISGHTALYWYRQSLGQGLEFLIYFQGNSAPDKSGLPSDRFSAERTGGSVSTLTIQRTQQEDSAVYLCASSLIHAGTNTEAFFGQGTRLTVV.

This clonotype showed up just a few times. The V and J genes are TRBV4-3 and TRBJ1-4, with D possibly being TRBD1 (5 bases). The CDR3 has 15 amino acids. V was clipped by 1 base and J by 7 bases, with 13 bases between them. Germline assignment: CDR1 LGHNA and CDR2 YSLEER. CDR3 protein: CASSQGGEIGEKLFF. DNA of the CDR3: TGCGCCAGCAGCCAAGGAGGGGAGATTGGTGAAAAACTGTTTTTT.

This clonotype was observed a handful of times. The rearrangement joins TRBV7-8 to TRBJ1-3; tentatively, D is TRBD1 (6 bases). The germline V and J ends were trimmed by 5 bases and 4 bases, with 15 bases remaining between them. The CDR3 length is 15 residues. CDR1 SGHVS and CDR2 FQNEAQ come from the germline V gene. The CDR3 DNA follows: TGTGCCAGCAGCGTACAGGGTCTATCCGGAAACACCATATATTTT. Translating it yields CASSVQGLSGNTIYF.

This clonotype turned up a few times. The chain links TRBV11-2 to TRBJ2-5; 7 bases align to TRBD2. The CDR3 sequence is 15 residues long. The ends lost 4 bases at V and 1 base at J; junction bases unmatched: 6. CDR1 is SGHAT, CDR2 FQNNGV, per germline. The CDR3 sequence: CASSSPGEGQETQYF. The CDR3 bases are TGTGCCAGCAGCTCCCCTGGGGAGGGCCAAGAGACCCAGTACTTC.

The rearrangement uses TRBV7-2 and TRBJ2-2; the match to TRBD1 covers 8 bases. From germline, CDR1 is SGHTA and CDR2 FQGNSA. The CDR3 totals 15 residues. V gave up 8 bases and J gave up 8 bases; unmatched junction bases: 13. In nucleotides, the CDR3 is TGTGCCAGCTCAGGACAGGGTTTTCTCTTTGGGGAGCTGTTTTTT. Residues: CASSGQGFLFGELFF.

The chain recombines TRBV6-1 with TRBJ2-3, with D perhaps matching TRBD1 or TRBD2 (7 bases each). The CDR3 loop spans 17 amino acids. Per the germline V gene, CDR1 is MNHNS and CDR2 is SASEGT. Trimming shortened V by 0 bases and J by 0 bases, and 13 bases separated the two germline ends. CDR3 loop: CASSEARQGGSTDTQYF. CDR3 sequence (DNA): TGTGCCAGCAGTGAAGCGAGACAGGGAGGGAGCACAGATACGCAGTATTTT.